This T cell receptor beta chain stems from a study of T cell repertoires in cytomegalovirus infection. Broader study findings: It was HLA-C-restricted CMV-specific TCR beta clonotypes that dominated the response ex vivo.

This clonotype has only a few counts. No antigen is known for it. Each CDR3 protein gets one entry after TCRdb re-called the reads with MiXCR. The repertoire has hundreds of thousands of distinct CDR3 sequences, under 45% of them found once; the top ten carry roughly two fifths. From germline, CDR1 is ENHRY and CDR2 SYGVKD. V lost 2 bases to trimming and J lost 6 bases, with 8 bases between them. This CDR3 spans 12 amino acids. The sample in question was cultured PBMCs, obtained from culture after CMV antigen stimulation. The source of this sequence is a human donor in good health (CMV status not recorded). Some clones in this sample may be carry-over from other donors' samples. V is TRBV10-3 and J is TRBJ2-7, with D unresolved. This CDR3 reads CAISEKLLEQYF. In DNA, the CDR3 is TGTGCCATCAGTGAGAAGCTCCTCGAGCAGTACTTC.